This TCR beta chain was sequenced for a study of T cell responses to AZD1222 COVID-19 vaccine. Study-level results: Among AZD1222 vaccinees, only six were seropositive at baseline. Donors were mostly white British, more females; clonal diversity possibly underestimated.

Concerning this clone itself: Its antigen is undetermined.

The method was immunoSEQ multiplex PCR; TCRdb's version includes in-frame clones alone and lacks a portion of them. Among some 200,000 clones listed, more than 90% were seen once. CDR1 is MGHRA, CDR2 YSYEKL, per germline. The V end was cut by 3 bases, the J end by 3 bases, with 12 bases between. The CDR3 runs 15 residues. The starting material was peripheral blood, obtained 28 days after the second dose of the MenACWY control vaccine. The V and J genes are TRBV4-1 and TRBJ2-1; D perhaps matches TRBD2 (6 bases). The TCR sequence derives from an adult who received the MenACWY meningococcal vaccine as a control. The CDR3 region is CASSQSSGSYNEQFF. In nucleotides, the CDR3 is TGCGCCAGCAGCCAGAGTAGCGGTAGCTACAATGAGCAGTTCTTC.